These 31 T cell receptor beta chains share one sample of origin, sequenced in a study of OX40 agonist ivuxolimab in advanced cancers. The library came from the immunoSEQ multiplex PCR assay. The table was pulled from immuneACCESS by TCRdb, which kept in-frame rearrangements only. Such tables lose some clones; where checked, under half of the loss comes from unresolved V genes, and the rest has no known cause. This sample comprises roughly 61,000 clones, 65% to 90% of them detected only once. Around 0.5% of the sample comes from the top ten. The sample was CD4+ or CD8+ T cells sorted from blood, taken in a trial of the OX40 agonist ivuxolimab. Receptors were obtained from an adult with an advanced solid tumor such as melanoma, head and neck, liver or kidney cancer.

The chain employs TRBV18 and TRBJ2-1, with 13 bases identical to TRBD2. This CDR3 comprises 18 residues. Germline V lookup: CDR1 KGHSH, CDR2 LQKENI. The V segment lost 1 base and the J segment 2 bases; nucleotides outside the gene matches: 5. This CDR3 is CASSPRTSGSAPYNEQFF. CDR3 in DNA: TGTGCCAGCTCACCACGGACTAGCGGGAGTGCCCCCTACAATGAGCAGTTCTTC.

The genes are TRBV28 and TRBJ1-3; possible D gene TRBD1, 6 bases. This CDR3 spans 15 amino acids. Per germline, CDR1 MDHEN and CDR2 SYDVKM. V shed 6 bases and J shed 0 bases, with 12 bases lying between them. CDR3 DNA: TGTGCCAGCAGCTCCGGGACACGCTCTGGAAACACCATATATTTT. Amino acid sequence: CASSSGTRSGNTIYF.

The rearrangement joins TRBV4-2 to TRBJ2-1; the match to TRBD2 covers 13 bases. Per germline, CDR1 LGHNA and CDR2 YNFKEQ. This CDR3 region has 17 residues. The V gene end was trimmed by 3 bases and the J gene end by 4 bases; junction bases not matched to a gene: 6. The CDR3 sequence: CASSHTRTSGGYNEQFF. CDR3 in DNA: TGTGCCAGCAGCCATACTCGGACTAGCGGGGGTTACAATGAGCAGTTCTTC.

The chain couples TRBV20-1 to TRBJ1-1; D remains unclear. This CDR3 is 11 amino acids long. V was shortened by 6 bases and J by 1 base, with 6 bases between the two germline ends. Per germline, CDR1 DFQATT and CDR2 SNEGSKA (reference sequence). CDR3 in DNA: TGCAGTGCCGTGGGGAACACTGAAGCTTTCTTT. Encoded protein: CSAVGNTEAFF.

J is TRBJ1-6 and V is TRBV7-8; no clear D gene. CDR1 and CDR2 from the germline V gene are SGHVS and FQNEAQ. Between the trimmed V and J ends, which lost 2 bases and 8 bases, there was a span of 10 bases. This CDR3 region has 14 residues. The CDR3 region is CASSLNWGYSPLHF. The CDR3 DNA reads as TGTGCCAGCAGCTTAAACTGGGGATATTCACCCCTCCACTTT.

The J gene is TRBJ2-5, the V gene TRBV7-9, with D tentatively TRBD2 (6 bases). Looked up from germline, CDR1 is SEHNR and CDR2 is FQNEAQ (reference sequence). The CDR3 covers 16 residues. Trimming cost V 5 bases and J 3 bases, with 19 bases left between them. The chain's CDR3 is CASSPGLAKLKETQYF. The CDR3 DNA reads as TGTGCCAGCAGCCCAGGGCTAGCGAAACTCAAAGAGACCCAGTACTTC.

The CDR3 DNA follows: TGTGCCAGCAAAATCTCCGGCGGGGCTAACACCGGGGAGCTGTTTTTT. This gives the protein CASKISGGANTGELFF. The chain recombines TRBV7-9 with TRBJ2-2, with D maybe TRBD2 (6 bases). V was trimmed by 7 bases and J by 2 bases, leaving 17 bases between them. The CDR3 runs to 16 residues. Germline V gives CDR1 SEHNR, CDR2 FQNEAQ (reference sequence).

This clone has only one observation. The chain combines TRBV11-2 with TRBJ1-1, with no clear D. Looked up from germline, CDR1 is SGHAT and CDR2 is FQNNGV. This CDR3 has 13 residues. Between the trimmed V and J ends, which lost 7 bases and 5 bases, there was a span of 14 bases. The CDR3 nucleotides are TGTGCCAGCACCCAGACATTTAGGACTGAAGCTTTCTTT. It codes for CASTQTFRTEAFF.

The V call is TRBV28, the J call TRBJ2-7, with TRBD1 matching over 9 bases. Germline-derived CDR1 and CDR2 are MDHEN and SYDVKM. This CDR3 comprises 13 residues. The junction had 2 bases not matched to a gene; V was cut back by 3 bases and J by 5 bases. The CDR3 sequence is CASSLGDRDEQYF. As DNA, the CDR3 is TGTGCCAGCAGTTTGGGGGACAGGGACGAGCAGTACTTC.

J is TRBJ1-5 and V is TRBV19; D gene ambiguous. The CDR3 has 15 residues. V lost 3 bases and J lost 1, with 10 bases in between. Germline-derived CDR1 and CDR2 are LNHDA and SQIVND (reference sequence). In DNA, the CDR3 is TGTGCCAGTAGTATTGGTGTATTCAGCAATCAGCCCCAGCATTTT. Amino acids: CASSIGVFSNQPQHF.

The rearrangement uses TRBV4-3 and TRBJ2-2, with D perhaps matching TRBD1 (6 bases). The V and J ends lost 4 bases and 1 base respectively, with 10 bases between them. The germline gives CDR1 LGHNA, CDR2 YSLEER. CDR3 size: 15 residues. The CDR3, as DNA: TGCGCCAGCAGCCCAACGGGACAGAACACCGGGGAGCTGTTTTTT. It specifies CASSPTGQNTGELFF.

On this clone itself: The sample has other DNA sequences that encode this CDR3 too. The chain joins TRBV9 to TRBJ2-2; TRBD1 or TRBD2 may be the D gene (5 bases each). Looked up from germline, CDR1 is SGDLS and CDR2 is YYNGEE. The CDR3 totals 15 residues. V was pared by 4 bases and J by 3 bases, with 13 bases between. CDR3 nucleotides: TGTGCCAGCAGCAAGGGACCTCAGGACACCGGGGAGCTGTTTTTT. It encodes CASSKGPQDTGELFF.

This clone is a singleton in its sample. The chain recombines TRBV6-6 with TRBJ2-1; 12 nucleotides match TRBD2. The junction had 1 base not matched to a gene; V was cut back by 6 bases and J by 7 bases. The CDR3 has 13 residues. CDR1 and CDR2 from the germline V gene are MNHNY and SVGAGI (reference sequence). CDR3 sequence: CASRLAGGNEQFF. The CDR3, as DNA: TGTGCCAGCAGACTAGCGGGAGGAAATGAGCAGTTCTTC.

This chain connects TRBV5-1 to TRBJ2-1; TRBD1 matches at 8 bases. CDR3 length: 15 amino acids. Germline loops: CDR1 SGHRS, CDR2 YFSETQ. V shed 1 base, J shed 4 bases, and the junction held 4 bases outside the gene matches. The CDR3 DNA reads TGCGCCAGCAGCTTGACCGGGACAGGTTACAATGAGCAGTTCTTC. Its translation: CASSLTGTGYNEQFF.

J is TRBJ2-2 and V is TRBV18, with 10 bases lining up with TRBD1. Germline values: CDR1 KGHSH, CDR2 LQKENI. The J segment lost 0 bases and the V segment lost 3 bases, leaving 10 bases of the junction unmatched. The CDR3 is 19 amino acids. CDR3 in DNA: TGTGCCAGCTCACCCCTCCCGGTGGGGACAGGGGCGAACACCGGGGAGCTGTTTTTT. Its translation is CASSPLPVGTGANTGELFF.

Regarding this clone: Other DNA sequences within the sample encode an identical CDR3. The CDR3 region has the DNA TGCAGTGCTAGGAGATACAATGAGCAGTTCTTC. The encoded protein is CSARRYNEQFF. The chain combines TRBV20-1 with TRBJ2-1; D is unclear. V dropped 3 bases and J dropped 4 bases, with 4 bases sitting between them. Germline CDR1 reads DFQATT; CDR2 reads SNEGSKA (reference sequence). CDR3 length: 11 amino acids.

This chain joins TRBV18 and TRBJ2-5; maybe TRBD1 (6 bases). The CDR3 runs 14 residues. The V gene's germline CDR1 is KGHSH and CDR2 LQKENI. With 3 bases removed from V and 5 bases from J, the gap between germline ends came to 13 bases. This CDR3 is CASSPQGPRETQYF. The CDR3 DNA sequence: TGTGCCAGCTCACCTCAGGGGCCACGGGAGACCCAGTACTTC.

Here the CDR3 reads CASPGLAGRTSYEQYF. In DNA, the CDR3 is TGTGCCAGTCCGGGACTAGCGGGCCGCACTTCCTACGAGCAGTACTTC. The rearrangement links TRBV6-4 to TRBJ2-7, with 12 positions matching TRBD2. The CDR3 is made up of 16 amino acids. V dropped 9 bases and J dropped 1; count of bases not matched to a gene: 10. CDR1 and CDR2 (germline): MRHNA, SNTAGT.

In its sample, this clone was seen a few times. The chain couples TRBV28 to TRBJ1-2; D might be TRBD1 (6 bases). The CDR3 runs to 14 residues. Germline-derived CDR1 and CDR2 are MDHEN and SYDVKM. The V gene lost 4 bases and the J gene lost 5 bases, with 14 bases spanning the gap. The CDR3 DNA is TGTGCCAGCAGTTCCGGGGGACAAACGTATGGCTACACCTTC. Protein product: CASSSGGQTYGYTF.

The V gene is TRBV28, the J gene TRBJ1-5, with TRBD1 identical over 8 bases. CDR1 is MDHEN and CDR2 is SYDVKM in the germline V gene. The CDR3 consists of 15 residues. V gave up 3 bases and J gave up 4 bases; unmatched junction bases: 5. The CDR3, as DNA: TGTGCCAGCAGTTTGGGGAGACAGGGGAATCAGCCCCAGCATTTT. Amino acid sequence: CASSLGRQGNQPQHF.

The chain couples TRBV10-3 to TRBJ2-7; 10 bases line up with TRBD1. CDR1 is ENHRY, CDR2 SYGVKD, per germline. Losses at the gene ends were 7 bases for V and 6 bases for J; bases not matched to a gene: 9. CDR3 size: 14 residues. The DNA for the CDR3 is TGTGCCATCACCCGGACAGGGGGACGGGGCGAGCAGTACTTC. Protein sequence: CAITRTGGRGEQYF.

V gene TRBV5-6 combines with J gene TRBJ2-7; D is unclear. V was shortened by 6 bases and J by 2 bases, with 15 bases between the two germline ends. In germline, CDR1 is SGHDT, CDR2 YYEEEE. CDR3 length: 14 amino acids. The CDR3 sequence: CASITSTRAYEQYF. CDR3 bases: TGTGCCAGCATAACCAGTACAAGGGCCTACGAGCAGTACTTC.

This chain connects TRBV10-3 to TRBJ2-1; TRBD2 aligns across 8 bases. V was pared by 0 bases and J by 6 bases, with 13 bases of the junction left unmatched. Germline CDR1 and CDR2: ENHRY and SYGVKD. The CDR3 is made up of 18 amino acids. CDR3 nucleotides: TGTGCCATCAGTGAGTCTGGGAAAGCGGGAGTGAACGGCAATGAGCAGTTCTTC. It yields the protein CAISESGKAGVNGNEQFF.

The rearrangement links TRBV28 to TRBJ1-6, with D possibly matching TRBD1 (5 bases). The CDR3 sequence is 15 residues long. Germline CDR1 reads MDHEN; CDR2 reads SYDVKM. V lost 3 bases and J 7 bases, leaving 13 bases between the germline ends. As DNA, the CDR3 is TGTGCCAGCAGTTTTTTCGGGACGGGGAATTCACCCCTCCACTTT. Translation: CASSFFGTGNSPLHF.

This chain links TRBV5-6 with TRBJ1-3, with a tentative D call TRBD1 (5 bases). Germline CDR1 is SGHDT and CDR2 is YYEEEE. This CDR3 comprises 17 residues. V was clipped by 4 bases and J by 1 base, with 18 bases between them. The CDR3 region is CASSPQGGARSGNTIYF. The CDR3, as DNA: TGTGCCAGCAGCCCGCAAGGTGGGGCGCGGTCTGGAAACACCATATATTTT.

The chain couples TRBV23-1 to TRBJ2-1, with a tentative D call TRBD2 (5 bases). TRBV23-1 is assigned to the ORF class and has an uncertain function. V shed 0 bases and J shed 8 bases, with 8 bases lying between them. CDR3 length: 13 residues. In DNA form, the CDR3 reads TGCGCCAGCAGTCAATCGAGAGCGGATGAGCAGTTCTTC. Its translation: CASSQSRADEQFF.

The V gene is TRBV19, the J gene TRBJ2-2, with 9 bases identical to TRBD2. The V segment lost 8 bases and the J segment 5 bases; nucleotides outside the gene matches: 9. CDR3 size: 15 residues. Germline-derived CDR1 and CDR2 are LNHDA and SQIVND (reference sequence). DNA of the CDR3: TGTGCCAGTCGGGCTAGCGGGATGTGGACCGGGGAGCTGTTTTTT. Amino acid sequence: CASRASGMWTGELFF.

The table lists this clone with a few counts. In DNA form, the CDR3 reads TGTGCCAGCAGCTTGGCCGCAGGGTCTGGAAACACCATATATTTT. Translated, it gives CASSLAAGSGNTIYF. V is TRBV5-4 and J is TRBJ1-3, with D perhaps matching TRBD1 (5 bases). Germline CDR1 and CDR2: SGHNT and YYREEE (reference sequence). Trimming removed 0 bases at V and 1 base at J, with 8 bases between. The CDR3 contains 15 residues.

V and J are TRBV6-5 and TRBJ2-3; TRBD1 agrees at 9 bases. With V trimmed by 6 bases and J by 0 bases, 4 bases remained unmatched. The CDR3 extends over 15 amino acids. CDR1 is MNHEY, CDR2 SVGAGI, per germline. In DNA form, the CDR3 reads TGTGCCAGCAGCCGGACAGGGGACAGCACAGATACGCAGTATTTT. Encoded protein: CASSRTGDSTDTQYF.

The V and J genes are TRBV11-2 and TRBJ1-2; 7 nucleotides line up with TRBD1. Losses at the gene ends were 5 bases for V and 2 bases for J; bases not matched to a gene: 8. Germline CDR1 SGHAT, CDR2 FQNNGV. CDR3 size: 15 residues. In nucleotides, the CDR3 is TGTGCCAGCAGCATCGGGACAGCGTGGAACTATGGCTACACCTTC. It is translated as CASSIGTAWNYGYTF.

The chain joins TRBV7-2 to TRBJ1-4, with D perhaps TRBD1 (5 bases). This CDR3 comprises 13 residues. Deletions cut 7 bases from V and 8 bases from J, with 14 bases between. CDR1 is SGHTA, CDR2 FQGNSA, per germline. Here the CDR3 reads CASKFQGGEKLFF. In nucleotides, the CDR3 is TGTGCCAGCAAGTTTCAGGGTGGGGAAAAACTGTTTTTT.